This paragraph reports one TCR beta chain. Its matching antigen is unknown. This same CDR3 is encoded by further DNA sequences in the sample. The germline V gene encodes CDR1 GTSNPN and CDR2 SVGIG (reference sequence). The V end was cut by 2 bases, the J end by 2 bases, with 3 bases between. The CDR3 consists of 11 residues. The record originates from a study of shared clonotypes between healthy human individuals. About the research overall: Each donor had three CD4 naive, three CD4 memory, two CD8 naive and one CD8 memory plate.

The assay was carried out at the deep level. Assay used: immunoSEQ multiplex PCR; TCRdb lists only in-frame clones, some missing. The sample lists 2 million to 2.5 million clones, more than 90% seen once, with over 0.1% in the top ten. Study findings and constraints: Large sequencing depth failed to make sorted-subset sequencing complete, rarefaction showed. Naive CD4 clonotype sharing across a few donors was 4.5% to 6%.

Sequenced material: naive CD4+ T cells sorted from blood. The subset denotes: CD45RA+ positively selected. The chain has TRBV30 and TRBJ1-2; D is unresolved. This TCR was recovered from a man between 18 and 29 years old in good health. The DNA for the CDR3 is TGTGCCTGGAGTTTAAACTATGGCTACACCTTC. This sequence encodes CAWSLNYGYTF.